The 5 T cell receptor beta chains in this list originate from one sample, sequenced in a study of shared clonotypes between healthy human individuals. The data were produced by immunoSEQ multiplex PCR, yet TCRdb's version contains in-frame clones alone and is incomplete. This sample has 2,500,000 or so clones, with around 90% found just once. Material for sequencing was naive CD4+ T cells from PBMCs. Described subset: CD45RA+ positively selected. The receptors were gathered from a man younger than 35 in good health. Some clones in this sample may be carry-over from other donors' samples.

The chain links TRBV27 to TRBJ1-5, with D tentatively TRBD1 (5 bases). CDR1 is MNHEY, CDR2 SMNVEV, per germline (reference sequence). The length of the CDR3 is 15 residues. V lost 3 bases to trimming and J lost 2 bases, with 11 bases between them. In DNA form, the CDR3 reads TGTGCCAGCAGTTTTAGGGGCCAGGGCAATCAGCCCCAGCATTTT. Its protein product is CASSFRGQGNQPQHF.

The rearrangement links TRBV9 to TRBJ2-3; D unresolved. Trimming removed 0 bases at V and 3 bases at J, with 14 bases between. Germline V lookup: CDR1 SGDLS, CDR2 YYNGEE. This CDR3 is 16 amino acids long. In DNA, the CDR3 is TGTGCCAGCAGCGTAGGAGCGCACGACCCTACAGATACGCAGTATTTT. It specifies CASSVGAHDPTDTQYF. Full variable domain (outside the CDR3, taken from reference TRBV9 and TRBJ2-3): DSGVTQTPKHLITATGQRVTLRCSPRSGDLSVYWYQQSLDQGLQFLIQYYNGEERAKGNILERFSAQQFPDLHSELNLSSLELGDSALYFCASSVGAHDPTDTQYFGPGTRLTVL.

V is TRBV29-1 and J is TRBJ2-3, with D uncertain. This CDR3 has 14 residues. The V gene's germline CDR1 is SQVTM and CDR2 ANQGSEA. With 3 bases removed from V and 0 bases from J, the gap between germline ends came to 10 bases. CDR3 loop: CSVDRAVSTDTQYF. The CDR3 coding sequence is TGCAGCGTTGATAGGGCAGTAAGCACAGATACGCAGTATTTT.

This chain uses TRBV10-2 with TRBJ2-7, with D perhaps matching TRBD1 or TRBD2 (5 bases each). Germline-derived CDR1 and CDR2 are WSHSY and SAAADI. V was trimmed by 4 bases and J by 0 bases, leaving 13 bases between them. The CDR3 extends over 15 amino acids. CDR3 in DNA: TGCGCCAGCAGTGGGGGGACCTTGGGCTCCTACGAGCAGTACTTC. Protein: CASSGGTLGSYEQYF.

The V call is TRBV19, the J call TRBJ1-1; perhaps TRBD1 as D (5 bases). The CDR3 is 17 amino acids. Trimming left V 2 bases short and J 0 bases short, with 16 bases between. CDR1 LNHDA and CDR2 SQIVND come from the germline V gene (reference sequence). CDR3 nucleotides: TGTGCCAGTAGTATAACCCAGGGTAGACACATGAACACTGAAGCTTTCTTT. Protein product: CASSITQGRHMNTEAFF.